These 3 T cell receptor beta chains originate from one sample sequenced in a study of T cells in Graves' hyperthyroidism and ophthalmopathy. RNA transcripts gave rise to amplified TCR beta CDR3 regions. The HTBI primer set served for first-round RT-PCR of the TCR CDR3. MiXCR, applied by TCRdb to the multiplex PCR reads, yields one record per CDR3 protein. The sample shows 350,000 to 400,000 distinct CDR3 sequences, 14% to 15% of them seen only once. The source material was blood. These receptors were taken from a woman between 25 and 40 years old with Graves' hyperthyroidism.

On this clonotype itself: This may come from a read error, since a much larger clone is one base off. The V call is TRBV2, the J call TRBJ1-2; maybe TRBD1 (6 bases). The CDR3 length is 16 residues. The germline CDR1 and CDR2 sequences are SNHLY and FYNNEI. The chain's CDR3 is CPSGGERRGTNYGYTF. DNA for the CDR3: TGTCCCAGCGGGGGCGAACGCAGGGGAACGAACTATGGCTACACCTTC.

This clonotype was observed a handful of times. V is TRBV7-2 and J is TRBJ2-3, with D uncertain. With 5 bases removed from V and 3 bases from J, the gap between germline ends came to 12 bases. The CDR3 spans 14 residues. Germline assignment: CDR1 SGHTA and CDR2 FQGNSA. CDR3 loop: CTSSLRMKTDTQYF. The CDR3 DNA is TGTACCAGCAGCCTTCGGATGAAGACAGATACGCAGTATTTT.

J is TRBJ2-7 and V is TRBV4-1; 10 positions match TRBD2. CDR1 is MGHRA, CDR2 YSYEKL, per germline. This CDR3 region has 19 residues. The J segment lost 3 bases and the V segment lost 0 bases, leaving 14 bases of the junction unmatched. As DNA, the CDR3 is TGCGCCAGCAGCCAAGAAGGGGGACGGAATAGCGGGAGGTACTACGAGCAGTACTTC. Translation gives CASSQEGGRNSGRYYEQYF.